The 17 T cell receptor beta chains presented below share a single source sample, sequenced in a study of memory CD8 T cells in hepatitis C reinfection. Profiled with immunoSEQ multiplex PCR; TCRdb holds only in-frame clones, not every one. The repertoire holds some 50,000 clones, with 80% to 90% as singletons. Stated time point: late/post reinfection, 12 to 24 weeks after detection. No in vitro expansion preceded TCR sequencing of the sorted cells. The sample consisted of naive CD8+ T cells sorted from blood. Receptor source: a young man with hepatitis C virus infection.

The rearrangement joins TRBV6-1 to TRBJ2-1, with 10 nucleotides matching TRBD2. CDR3 length: 14 residues. V dropped 4 bases and J dropped 4; count of bases not matched to a gene: 1. Germline CDR1 is MNHNS and CDR2 is SASEGT. This chain's CDR3 is CASSVAGGYNEQFF. CDR3 nucleotides: TGTGCCAGCAGTGTAGCGGGAGGTTACAATGAGCAGTTCTTC.

This chain links TRBV5-6 with TRBJ2-3, with D perhaps matching TRBD1 (6 bases). This CDR3 has 16 amino acids. Trimming cost V 0 bases and J 2 bases, with 13 bases left between them. Germline V gene sequence: CDR1 SGHDT, CDR2 YYEEEE. In DNA, the CDR3 is TGTGCCAGCAGCTTGGGGTCAGGGGACCCCACAGATACGCAGTATTTT. Protein product: CASSLGSGDPTDTQYF.

V and J are TRBV28 and TRBJ1-1, with D uncertain. V lost 0 bases and J lost 6, with 8 bases in between. The germline V gene encodes CDR1 MDHEN and CDR2 SYDVKM. The CDR3 is 13 amino acids. DNA of the CDR3: TGTGCCAGCAGTTTATGGTGGCAGGCTGAAGCTTTCTTT. Its protein product is CASSLWWQAEAFF.

The chain employs TRBV9 and TRBJ1-3; 7 bases are a match to TRBD1. Germline V lookup: CDR1 SGDLS, CDR2 YYNGEE. V shed 0 bases and J 4 bases; nucleotides not matched to a gene: 1. The CDR3 is 14 residues long. The CDR3 DNA is TGTGCCAGCAGCGTAGGAGGGGGCGGAAACACCATATATTTT. It codes for CASSVGGGGNTIYF. Combining the CDR3 with reference TRBV9 and TRBJ1-3 gives the whole variable domain DSGVTQTPKHLITATGQRVTLRCSPRSGDLSVYWYQQSLDQGLQFLIQYYNGEERAKGNILERFSAQQFPDLHSELNLSSLELGDSALYFCASSVGGGGNTIYFGEGSWLTVV.

The chain joins TRBV13 to TRBJ1-1; 10 bases match TRBD1. The germline CDR1 and CDR2 sequences are PRHDT and FYEKMQ (reference sequence). J gave up 0 bases and V 3 bases, and 4 bases lay outside the gene matches. The CDR3 totals 16 residues. The CDR3 protein is CASSLGQGQMNTEAFF. Here the CDR3 DNA reads TGTGCCAGCAGCTTGGGACAGGGGCAAATGAACACTGAAGCTTTCTTT.

The chain is built from TRBV6-5 and TRBJ1-4, with a tentative D call TRBD1 (6 bases). The CDR3 consists of 14 residues. V lost 5 bases and J 8 bases, leaving 15 bases between the germline ends. Germline CDR1 and CDR2: MNHEY and SVGAGI. The CDR3 coding sequence is TGTGCCAGCAGTAAGGGGGAAGTGGACGAAAAACTGTTTTTT. Translating gives CASSKGEVDEKLFF.

The gene calls are TRBV5-1 and TRBJ2-2, with D possibly matching TRBD1 (5 bases). CDR3 length: 15 amino acids. Trimming removed 0 bases from V and 3 bases from J, with 9 bases in between. Germline values: CDR1 SGHRS, CDR2 YFSETQ. In DNA form, the CDR3 reads TGCGCCAGCAGCTTGGAGTCAGGGTACACCGGGGAGCTGTTTTTT. Translated, it gives CASSLESGYTGELFF. Together with reference TRBV5-1 and TRBJ2-2, the CDR3 gives the full variable domain: KAGVTQTPRYLIKTRGQQVTLSCSPISGHRSVSWYQQTPGQGLQFLFEYFSETQRNKGNFPGRFSGRQFSNSRSEMNVSTLELGDSALYLCASSLESGYTGELFFGEGSRLTVL.

The genes are TRBV7-9 and TRBJ2-3; 10 positions agree with TRBD2. This CDR3 region has 14 residues. V shed 7 bases and J 3 bases; nucleotides not matched to a gene: 4. Germline V CDR1 and CDR2: SEHNR, FQNEAQ (reference sequence). The CDR3 loop is CASIASGSTDTQYF. The CDR3 nucleotides read TGTGCCAGCATCGCTAGCGGGAGTACAGATACGCAGTATTTT.

This sequence joins TRBV5-6 and TRBJ2-3, with 16 bases aligning to TRBD2. The germline V gene has CDR1 SGHDT and CDR2 YYEEEE. The CDR3 is 16 amino acids. V lost 4 bases and J lost 11; bases outside the gene matches: 10. The CDR3, as DNA: TGTGCCAGCAGCCCGGGACTAGCGGGGGGGTTATTGGAGCAGTATTTT. This encodes CASSPGLAGGLLEQYF.

The chain has TRBV7-8 and TRBJ2-2; D is perhaps TRBD2 (6 bases). Deletions cut 5 bases from V and 2 bases from J, with 12 bases between. The CDR3 spans 15 residues. Germline-derived CDR1 and CDR2 are SGHVS and FQNEAQ. The CDR3 coding sequence is TGTGCCAGCAGCCCCATGGGGGGAAACACCGGGGAGCTGTTTTTT. Residues: CASSPMGGNTGELFF.

The chain is built from TRBV27 and TRBJ2-1; TRBD2 might be the D (6 bases). This CDR3 comprises 14 residues. Germline V gene data show CDR1 as MNHEY and CDR2 as SMNVEV (reference sequence). The V gene lost 5 bases and the J gene lost 8 bases, with 16 bases spanning the gap. CDR3 amino acids: CASSPQRSGYEQFF. The DNA for the CDR3 is TGTGCCAGCAGTCCACAAAGGAGCGGGTATGAGCAGTTCTTC.

The table lists this clone with a count of one. The junction departs from germline at one end; a sequencing error may be responsible. The genes are TRBV7-9 and TRBJ2-2, with D perhaps matching TRBD2 (6 bases). Per germline, CDR1 SEHNR and CDR2 FQNEAQ (reference sequence). This CDR3 has 19 residues. The CDR3 DNA sequence: TGTGCCAGCAGCCCAAGGAGGGAGATAAGCCGCACGAAGACCGGGGAGCTGTTTTTT. Translation: CASSPRREISRTKTGELFF.

The chain couples TRBV11-1 to TRBJ1-1, with 7 bases lining up with TRBD1. Germline V gene sequence: CDR1 SGHAT, CDR2 FQDESV (reference sequence). V lost 8 bases and J lost 6; bases outside the gene matches: 12. CDR3 length: 14 amino acids. This chain's CDR3 is CASQEGAVGAEAFF. The CDR3 DNA sequence: TGTGCCAGCCAGGAGGGGGCGGTCGGGGCTGAAGCTTTCTTT.

The gene calls are TRBV2 and TRBJ2-1, with 7 nucleotides matching TRBD2. V lost 7 bases to trimming and J lost 0 bases; unmatched junction nucleotides: 6. The CDR3 contains 15 residues. The germline V gene encodes CDR1 SNHLY and CDR2 FYNNEI. The CDR3 DNA reads TGTGCCAGCAATCCTAGCGGCTACTCCTACAATGAGCAGTTCTTC. Encoded protein: CASNPSGYSYNEQFF.

The CDR3, as DNA: TGTGCCAGCAGTGGGACAGGGGGAAACATTCAGTACTTC. This codes for CASSGTGGNIQYF. J is TRBJ2-4 and V is TRBV6-6; 11 nucleotides agree with TRBD1. The CDR3 is made up of 13 amino acids. The germline gives CDR1 MNHNY, CDR2 SVGAGI (reference sequence). The ends lost 5 bases at V and 6 bases at J; junction bases unmatched: 0.

This rearrangement joins TRBV11-2 to TRBJ2-3; D is perhaps TRBD2 (5 bases). The V and J ends lost 5 bases and 0 bases respectively, with 15 bases between them. The CDR3 has 16 residues. Germline V lookup: CDR1 SGHAT, CDR2 FQNNGV. CDR3 amino acids: CASSPGWETSTDTQYF. DNA for the CDR3: TGTGCCAGCAGCCCTGGGTGGGAGACTAGCACAGATACGCAGTATTTT.

This clone was counted a single time. V usage is TRBV5-4 and J usage is TRBJ1-2; 9 bases map to TRBD1. V was pared by 0 bases and J by 6 bases, with 6 bases of the junction left unmatched. Germline loops: CDR1 SGHNT, CDR2 YYREEE (reference sequence). The CDR3 has 15 residues. The CDR3 reads CASSLALGQGHGYTF. Written as DNA, the CDR3 is TGTGCCAGCAGCTTGGCCCTTGGACAGGGGCATGGCTACACCTTC.